This is a list of T cell receptor beta chains from one sample in a study of blood T cell repertoires in COVID-19. The assay was immunoSEQ multiplex PCR, and TCRdb's table has in-frame clones only and misses some. There are 90,000 to 150,000 clones in the sample; over 75% occur only once, and around 30% lies in the top ten. Sequencing was done on a sample of peripheral blood. All receptors derive from an older man with active or convalescent COVID-19. Both conserved end residues are part of each CDR3. Each record gives: J gene, clone size, D gene, V gene, CDR3 DNA, CDR3 protein. D genes are given only for firm matches. Clone size is shown for a subset of rows, as once, few, many or a class of expanded clone.

TRBJ2-7,NA,TRBD2,TRBV7-8,TGTGCCAGCAGCTTAGTAACTAGCGGGACTCTCGAGCAGTACTTC,CASSLVTSGTLEQYF
TRBJ1-2,NA,TRBD1,TRBV19,TGTGCCAGTAGTATTGGAGTTGGACAGGGAGAGATTTTCTATGGCTACACCTTC,CASSIGVGQGEIFYGYTF
TRBJ2-3,NA,NA,TRBV25-1,TGTGCCAGCAGTGAAATTGGGCGGGGTTTAAGCACAGATACGCAGTATTTT,CASSEIGRGLSTDTQYF
TRBJ1-2,NA,NA,TRBV6-5,TGTGCCAGCAGTTGGGGGCCGAGCGGCTATGGCTACACCTTC,CASSWGPSGYGYTF
TRBJ1-2,NA,NA,TRBV24-1,TGTGCCACGGGGGAGGGCGATGGCTACACCTTC,CATGEGDGYTF
TRBJ1-5,NA,NA,TRBV19,TGTGCCAGTAATCACAGGGTTAGCAATCAGCCCCAGCATTTT,CASNHRVSNQPQHF
TRBJ2-1,NA,NA,TRBV29-1,TGCAGCGTTGCGACCAGCGGAAGGGACAATGAGCAGTTCTTC,CSVATSGRDNEQFF
TRBJ2-1,few,TRBD2,TRBV15,TGTGCCACCAGCATGGGGACCGGGACTAGGTACAATGAGCAGTTCTTC,CATSMGTGTRYNEQFF
TRBJ2-7,NA,TRBD1,TRBV28,TGTGCCAGCAGCTCCGGACAGGGGAGCTCCTACGAGCAGTACTTC,CASSSGQGSSYEQYF
TRBJ2-2,NA,TRBD1,TRBV24-1,TGTGCCACCAGTGATCCCAGGGGGACCGGGGAGCTGTTTTTT,CATSDPRGTGELFF
TRBJ2-1,NA,NA,TRBV7-9,TGTGCCAGCAGCCCGTTAGGGGACACTAGCTCCTACAATGAGCAGTTCTTC,CASSPLGDTSSYNEQFF
TRBJ1-5,NA,NA,TRBV6-6,TGTGCCAGCAGTTACTCTGAGGAGAATCAGCCCCAGCATTTT,CASSYSEENQPQHF
TRBJ2-7,NA,TRBD1,TRBV28,TGTGCCAGCAGTTTGGCAGGGGGTGGTTACGAGCAGTACTTC,CASSLAGGGYEQYF
TRBJ1-5,NA,NA,TRBV6-2/TRBV6-3,TGTGCCAGCAGCTATCGTCAGAATCAGCCCCAGCATTTT,CASSYRQNQPQHF
TRBJ2-7,NA,NA,TRBV6-5,TGTGCCAGCAGTTACTCGGCCAGGTTGTCCTACGAGCAGTACTTC,CASSYSARLSYEQYF
TRBJ2-3,NA,NA,TRBV7-2,TGTGCCAGCAGCTTATCCGGCCCTTCGTGGAGGGCAGATACGCAGTATTTT,CASSLSGPSWRADTQYF
TRBJ2-1,once,NA,TRBV11-2,TGTGCCAGCAGCCAAGAACTAGCTGATGAGCAGTTCTTC,CASSQELADEQFF
TRBJ1-1,NA,TRBD1,TRBV5-1,TGCGCCAGCAGCTTGGGGGCAGGGGGGAACACTGAAGCTTTCTTT,CASSLGAGGNTEAFF
TRBJ1-2,NA,TRBD1,TRBV4-1,TGCGCCAGCAGCCAGCTCCTGGACAGGGATGGTCTGTTTCACTATGGCTACACCTTC,CASSQLLDRDGLFHYGYTF
TRBJ1-4,NA,TRBD1,TRBV30,TGTGCCTGGGGACAGGGCTTGAGAGAAAAACTGTTTTTT,CAWGQGLREKLFF
TRBJ2-5,NA,NA,TRBV6-1,TGTGCCAGCAGTGAATCCGGGAAGAAAGAGACCCAGTACTTC,CASSESGKKETQYF
TRBJ1-2,NA,NA,TRBV5-4,TGTGCCAGCAGCTTACAGGGAATCTATGGCTACACCTTC,CASSLQGIYGYTF
TRBJ2-3,NA,TRBD2,TRBV11-2,TGTGCCAGCAGCCTTATGACTAGCGGTTCAGATACGCAGTATTTT,CASSLMTSGSDTQYF
TRBJ2-7,NA,NA,TRBV15,TGTGCCACCAGCAGAGCAGCTAGCGCTCTAAGCGAGCAGTACTTC,CATSRAASALSEQYF
TRBJ1-5,NA,NA,TRBV3-1/TRBV3-2,TGTGCCAGCAGCCCAGAGGGGCAGAATCAGCCCCAGCATTTT,CASSPEGQNQPQHF
TRBJ1-2,once,NA,TRBV7-9,TGTGCCAGCAGCTTAGGGTTCCCCGGGTGGGGCTACACCTTC,CASSLGFPGWGYTF
TRBJ1-5,NA,NA,TRBV28,TGTGCCAGCAGCCACAGTAGCAATCAGCCCCAGCATTTT,CASSHSSNQPQHF
TRBJ1-2,NA,NA,TRBV6-5,TGTGCCAGCAGTAACCCCCGGGGGGAGAACTATGGCTACACCTTC,CASSNPRGENYGYTF
TRBJ2-3,NA,TRBD2,TRBV5-4,TGTGCCAGCAGGAGACCGGGACTAGCCACAGATACGCAGTATTTT,CASRRPGLATDTQYF
TRBJ2-3,NA,TRBD2,TRBV27,TGTGCCAGCAGTCCTAGACTAGCGATCCACACAGATACGCAGTATTTT,CASSPRLAIHTDTQYF
TRBJ1-6,NA,NA,TRBV7-2,TGTGCCAGCAGCCTAATGGGCAATAATTCACCCCTCCACTTT,CASSLMGNNSPLHF
TRBJ2-6,once,NA,TRBV14,TGTGCCAGCCGGGACTCTGGGGCCAACGTCCTGACTTTC,CASRDSGANVLTF
TRBJ2-3,NA,TRBD2,TRBV5-6,TGTGCCAGCAGCCCCCTAGCGGGAAGCACAGATACGCAGTATTTT,CASSPLAGSTDTQYF
TRBJ1-3,NA,NA,TRBV6-5,TGTGCCAGCACTAGATCAGGGCGGGGAAACACCATATATTTT,CASTRSGRGNTIYF
TRBJ2-7,NA,TRBD2,TRBV5-1,TGCGCCAGCAGCCCGCTGCCGACTAGCGGGAGCCCCTACGAGCAGTACTTC,CASSPLPTSGSPYEQYF
TRBJ2-7,few,NA,TRBV9,TGTGCCAGCAGCCCCCCCGGGGTACCCTACGAGCAGTACTTC,CASSPPGVPYEQYF
TRBJ2-1,NA,NA,TRBV28,TGTGCCAGCAGTTTATCTGGCGGCTCCTACAATGAGCAGTTCTTC,CASSLSGGSYNEQFF
TRBJ2-5,NA,NA,TRBV19,TGTGCCAGTAGTATAAATGGGGCCCAAGAGACCCAGTACTTC,CASSINGAQETQYF
TRBJ2-1,NA,TRBD2,TRBV24-1,TGTGCCACCAGTGATGGGACTAGCGGGTGGGAGCAGTTCTTC,CATSDGTSGWEQFF